The 11 T cell receptor beta chains below all came from one sample that was sequenced in a study of identical twins (dated by TCRdb to the mid-2010s). The library was produced with 5' RACE. TCRdb lists the instrument as Illumina HiSeq 2000. TCRdb reprocessing: public reads trimmed at Q25 with fastp, clones called with MiXCR, in-frame beta chains kept. Each CDR3 protein appears once, grouped with its most common genes and DNA. The sample table holds approximately 500,000 distinct CDR3 sequences, of which about 24% were seen once. Around 3% of the sample rests with the top ten. The same data also went into a second study, on T cells expressing NK-cell markers.

The sequencing sample was made of CD4+ T cells sorted from blood. The source of these receptors is a young woman in good health.

About this clonotype itself: The germline gene is not matched at one end of the junction; a read error may be the cause. The V call is TRBV12-3 or TRBV12-4, the J call TRBJ2-1, with 7 bases fitting TRBD2. CDR3 size: 18 residues. CDR3 in amino acids: CAISPPPQGAGVGNEQFF. CDR3 nucleotide sequence: TGTGCCATCAGTCCCCCCCCGCAAGGGGCGGGAGTTGGCAATGAGCAGTTCTTC.

The rearrangement links TRBV5-1 to TRBJ2-1; tentative D call: TRBD2 (6 bases). V was trimmed by 0 bases and J by 0 bases, leaving 10 bases between them. The germline V gene encodes CDR1 SGHRS and CDR2 YFSETQ. The CDR3 covers 16 residues. The CDR3 nucleotides read TGCGCCAGCAGCTTGGACGTCGGGAGCTCCTACAATGAGCAGTTCTTC. This sequence encodes CASSLDVGSSYNEQFF.

This rearrangement joins TRBV2 to TRBJ2-6; D gene unclear. CDR3 length: 17 amino acids. Germline V gives CDR1 SNHLY, CDR2 FYNNEI. Between the trimmed V and J ends, which lost 2 bases and 4 bases, there was a span of 15 bases. CDR3 loop: CASSESIKGGGANVLTF. The CDR3 region has the DNA TGTGCCAGCAGTGAATCGATCAAGGGTGGCGGGGCCAACGTCCTGACTTTC.

A few counts support this clonotype. The genes are TRBV20-1 and TRBJ1-2; 8 bases are a match to TRBD1. The CDR3 has 13 amino acids. Trimming took 3 bases from V and 6 from J; bases not matched to a gene: 6. Germline CDR1 and CDR2: DFQATT and SNEGSKA (reference sequence). CDR3 in amino acids: CSASPDRADGYTF. The CDR3 DNA is TGCAGTGCTAGCCCGGACAGGGCTGATGGCTACACCTTC.

This chain joins TRBV19 and TRBJ2-1, with D possibly being TRBD1 (7 bases). The V end lost 3 bases, the J end lost 7 bases, and 16 bases lay between the germline ends. In germline, CDR1 is LNHDA, CDR2 SQIVND (reference sequence). The CDR3 is made up of 15 amino acids. CDR3 sequence reads: CASSIYTSRGNEQFF. Written as DNA, the CDR3 is TGTGCCAGTAGTATCTACACTAGCAGGGGGAATGAGCAGTTCTTC.

In its sample, this clonotype was seen many times. The CDR3 reads CASSSTTGTNYGYTF. CDR3 DNA: TGCGCCAGCAGCTCCACGACAGGGACTAACTATGGCTACACCTTC. This chain uses TRBV5-1 with TRBJ1-2, with TRBD1 matching 7 bases. The germline V gene has CDR1 SGHRS and CDR2 YFSETQ. The CDR3 runs 15 residues. The ends lost 3 bases at V and 0 bases at J; junction bases unmatched: 5.

The chain is built from TRBV20-1 and TRBJ2-2; 9 bases map to TRBD1. The length of the CDR3 is 16 residues. Per the germline V gene, CDR1 is DFQATT and CDR2 is SNEGSKA (reference sequence). J was trimmed by 6 bases and V by 5 bases; bases with no gene match: 13. CDR3 bases: TGCAGTGCTCGGCCCTACAGGGGGCGCATCTCCGGGGAGCTGTTTTTT. This translates into CSARPYRGRISGELFF.

The chain uses TRBV29-1 and TRBJ2-5; possibly TRBD2 for D (6 bases). The V end was cut by 4 bases, the J end by 5 bases, with 14 bases between. The CDR3 consists of 13 residues. CDR1 is SQVTM, CDR2 ANQGSEA, per germline. The CDR3 DNA follows: TGCAGCGTTGCCCTCAGGGCGGGGGAGACCCAGTACTTC. Amino acid sequence: CSVALRAGETQYF.

The rearrangement links TRBV6-1 to TRBJ2-4; D possibly corresponds to TRBD1 (5 bases). With 6 bases removed from V and 13 bases from J, the gap between germline ends came to 25 bases. The germline V gene encodes CDR1 MNHNS and CDR2 SASEGT. The CDR3 sequence is 15 residues long. DNA for the CDR3: TGTGCCAGCAGGGTTGGCAACTTCGGGCAGGGCCACCAGTACTTC. It is translated as CASRVGNFGQGHQYF.

This clonotype was detected ten times or more. The chain recombines TRBV20-1 with TRBJ2-1, with D maybe TRBD2 (6 bases). Trimming shortened V by 0 bases and J by 0 bases, and 15 bases separated the two germline ends. Germline V gene sequence: CDR1 DFQATT, CDR2 SNEGSKA (reference sequence). This CDR3 has 17 amino acids. Here the CDR3 reads CSARDVRGRSSYNEQFF. The CDR3 coding sequence is TGCAGTGCTAGAGATGTGCGGGGCCGTAGCTCCTACAATGAGCAGTTCTTC.

The V and J genes are TRBV20-1 and TRBJ2-3; D is possibly TRBD2 (5 bases). CDR1 is DFQATT and CDR2 is SNEGSKA in the germline V gene (reference sequence). The CDR3 is made up of 14 amino acids. V lost 4 bases, J lost 1 base, and 12 bases lay in between. This CDR3 reads CSAKSIGGTDTQYF. CDR3 nucleotides: TGCAGTGCTAAGTCCATCGGGGGCACAGATACGCAGTATTTT.